A few counts support the clone carrying this T cell receptor beta chain. The record originates from a study of blood T cells in healthy people across ages. Deletions cut 3 bases from V and 0 bases from J, with 9 bases between. Looked up from germline, CDR1 is SGHDT and CDR2 is YYEEEE. The CDR3 runs to 15 residues. A J-beta primer mix and a sample-barcoded 5' primer were used in a second PCR of about 7 to 12 cycles. From the 5' RACE reads, TCRdb called clonotypes with MiXCR, one entry per CDR3 protein. The sample yields roughly 550,000 distinct CDR3 sequences, under 30% seen once. The same data also went into a second study, on T cells of mothers and their children.

The genes are TRBV5-6 and TRBJ1-4; no reliable D call. The sample taken for sequencing was blood. This receptor was taken from a boy between 10 and 17 years old in good health. The CDR3 region is CASSSAGSTNEKLFF. The CDR3 bases are TGTGCCAGCAGCTCCGCAGGATCAACTAATGAAAAACTGTTTTTT.